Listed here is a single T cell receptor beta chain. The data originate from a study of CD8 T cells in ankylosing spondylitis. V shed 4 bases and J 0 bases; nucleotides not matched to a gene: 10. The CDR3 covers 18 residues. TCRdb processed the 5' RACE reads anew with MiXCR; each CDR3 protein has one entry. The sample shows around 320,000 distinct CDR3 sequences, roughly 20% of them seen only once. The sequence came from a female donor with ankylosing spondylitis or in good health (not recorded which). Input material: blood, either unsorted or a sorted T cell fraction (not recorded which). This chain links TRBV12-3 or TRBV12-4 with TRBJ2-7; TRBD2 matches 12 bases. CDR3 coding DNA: TGTGCCAGCAGTTGGAGGGGACTAGCGGGCTCCAGCTCCTACGAGCAGTACTTC. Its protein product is CASSWRGLAGSSSYEQYF.